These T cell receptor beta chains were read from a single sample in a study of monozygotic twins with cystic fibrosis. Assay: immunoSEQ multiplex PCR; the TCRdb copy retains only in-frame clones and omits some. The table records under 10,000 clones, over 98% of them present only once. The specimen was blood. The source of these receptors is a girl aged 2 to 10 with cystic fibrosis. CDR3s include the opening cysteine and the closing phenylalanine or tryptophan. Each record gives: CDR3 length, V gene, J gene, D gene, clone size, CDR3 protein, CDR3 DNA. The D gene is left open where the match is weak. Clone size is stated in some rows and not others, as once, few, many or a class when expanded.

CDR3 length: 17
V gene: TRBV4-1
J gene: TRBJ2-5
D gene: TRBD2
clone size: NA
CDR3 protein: CASSQDVAGGIQETQYF
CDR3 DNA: TGCGCCAGCAGCCAAGATGTAGCGGGAGGCATCCAAGAGACCCAGTACTTC

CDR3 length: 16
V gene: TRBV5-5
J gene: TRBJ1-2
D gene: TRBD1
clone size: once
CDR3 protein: CASSLLTGAIVYGYTF
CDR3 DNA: TGTGCCAGCAGCTTGTTAACAGGGGCGATAGTGTATGGCTACACCTTC

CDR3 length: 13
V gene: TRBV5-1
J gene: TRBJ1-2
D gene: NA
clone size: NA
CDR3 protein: CASSLEGGSGYTF
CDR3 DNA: TGCGCCAGCAGCTTGGAAGGGGGATCCGGCTACACCTTC

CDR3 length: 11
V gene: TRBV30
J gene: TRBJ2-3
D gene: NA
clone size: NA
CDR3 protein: CAWSGRGTQYF
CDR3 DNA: TGTGCCTGGTCAGGGCGTGGTACGCAGTATTTT

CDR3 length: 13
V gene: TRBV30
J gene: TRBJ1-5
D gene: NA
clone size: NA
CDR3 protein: CAWRGSSNQPQHF
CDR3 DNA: TGTGCCTGGCGAGGGAGTAGCAATCAGCCCCAGCATTTT

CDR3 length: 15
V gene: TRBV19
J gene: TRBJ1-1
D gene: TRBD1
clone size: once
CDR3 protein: CASSLGTGGSTEAFF
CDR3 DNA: TGTGCCAGTAGTCTCGGGACAGGTGGATCCACTGAAGCTTTCTTT

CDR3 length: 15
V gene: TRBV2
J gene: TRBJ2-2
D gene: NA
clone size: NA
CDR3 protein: CASSEVRGGTGELFF
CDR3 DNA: TGTGCCAGCAGTGAAGTACGAGGGGGCACCGGGGAGCTGTTTTTT

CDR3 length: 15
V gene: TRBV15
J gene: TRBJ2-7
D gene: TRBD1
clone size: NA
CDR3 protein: CATSRGQEPLYEQYF
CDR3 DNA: TGTGCCACCAGCAGGGGACAGGAGCCACTCTACGAGCAGTACTTC

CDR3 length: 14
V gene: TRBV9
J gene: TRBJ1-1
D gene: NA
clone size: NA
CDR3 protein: CASSSSGVNTEAFF
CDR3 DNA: TGTGCCAGCAGCTCTAGTGGGGTGAACACTGAAGCTTTCTTT

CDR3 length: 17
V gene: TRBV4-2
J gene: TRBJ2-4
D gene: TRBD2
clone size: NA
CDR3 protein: CASRGLLAGGKRNIQYF
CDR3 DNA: TGTGCCAGCAGAGGGTTACTAGCGGGAGGCAAGCGAAACATTCAGTACTTC

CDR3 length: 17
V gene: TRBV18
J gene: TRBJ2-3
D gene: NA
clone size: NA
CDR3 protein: CASSPLPTSSATDTQYF
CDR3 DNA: TGTGCCAGCTCACCACTCCCCACTAGTTCGGCCACAGATACGCAGTATTTT

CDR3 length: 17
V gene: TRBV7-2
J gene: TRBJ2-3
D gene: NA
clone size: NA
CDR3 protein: CASSDPRGRERIDTQYF
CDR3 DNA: TGTGCCAGCAGCGACCCTAGGGGGAGGGAGAGGATTGATACGCAGTATTTT

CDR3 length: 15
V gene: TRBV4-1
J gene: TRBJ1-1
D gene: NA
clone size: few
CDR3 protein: CASSQDQGRHTEAFF
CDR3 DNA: TGCGCCAGCAGCCAAGACCAGGGGAGGCACACTGAAGCTTTCTTT

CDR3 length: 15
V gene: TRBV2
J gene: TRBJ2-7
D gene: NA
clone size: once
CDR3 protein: CASSVGREIFYEQYF
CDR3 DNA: TGTGCCAGCAGCGTCGGACGGGAGATCTTCTACGAGCAGTACTTC

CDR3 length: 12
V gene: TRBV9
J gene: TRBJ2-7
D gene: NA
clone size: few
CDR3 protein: CASSVGRGEQYF
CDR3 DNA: TGTGCCAGCAGCGTAGGTAGGGGCGAGCAGTACTTC

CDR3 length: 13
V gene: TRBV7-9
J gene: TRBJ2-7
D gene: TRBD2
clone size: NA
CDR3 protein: CASRQREGSEQYF
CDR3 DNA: TGTGCCAGCAGGCAGCGGGAGGGAAGCGAGCAGTACTTC

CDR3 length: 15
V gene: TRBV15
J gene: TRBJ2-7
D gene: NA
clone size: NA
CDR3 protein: CATSRERLASHEQYF
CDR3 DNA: TGTGCCACCAGCAGAGAGCGTCTAGCTTCCCACGAGCAGTACTTC

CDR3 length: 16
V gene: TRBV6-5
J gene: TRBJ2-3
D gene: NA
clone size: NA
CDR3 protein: CASSYSWGEKLDTQYF
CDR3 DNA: TGTGCCAGCAGTTACTCCTGGGGCGAAAAGTTGGATACGCAGTATTTT

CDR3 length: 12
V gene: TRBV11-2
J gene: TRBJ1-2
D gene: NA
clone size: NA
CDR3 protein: CASSQGLNGYTF
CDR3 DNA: TGTGCCAGCAGCCAGGGTCTTAATGGCTACACCTTC

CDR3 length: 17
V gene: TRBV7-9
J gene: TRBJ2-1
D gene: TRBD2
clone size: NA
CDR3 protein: CASSPATRLAGYNEQFF
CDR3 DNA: TGTGCCAGCAGCCCCGCAACCCGGCTAGCGGGATACAATGAGCAGTTCTTC

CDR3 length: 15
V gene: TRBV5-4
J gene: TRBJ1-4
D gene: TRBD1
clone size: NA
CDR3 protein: CASSLGTGGYEKLFF
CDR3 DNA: TGTGCCAGCAGCTTGGGGACAGGGGGCTATGAAAAACTGTTTTTT

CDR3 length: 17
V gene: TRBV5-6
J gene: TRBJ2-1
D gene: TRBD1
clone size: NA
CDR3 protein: CASSLIYRDRSYNEQFF
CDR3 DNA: TGTGCCAGCAGCTTGATATACCGGGACAGGTCCTACAATGAGCAGTTCTTC

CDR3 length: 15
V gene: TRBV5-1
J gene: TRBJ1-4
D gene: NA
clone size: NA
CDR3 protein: CASRGSLSTNEKLFF
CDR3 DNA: TGCGCCAGCAGGGGCTCCCTCTCAACTAATGAAAAACTGTTTTTT

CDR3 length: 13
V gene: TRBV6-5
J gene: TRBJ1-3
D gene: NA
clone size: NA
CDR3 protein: CASSYGTGNTIYF
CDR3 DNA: TGTGCCAGCAGTTACGGCACAGGAAACACCATATATTTT

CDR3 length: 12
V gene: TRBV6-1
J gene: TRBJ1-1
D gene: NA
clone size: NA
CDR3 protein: CASTWTATEAFF
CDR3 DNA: TGTGCCAGCACATGGACAGCCACTGAAGCTTTCTTT

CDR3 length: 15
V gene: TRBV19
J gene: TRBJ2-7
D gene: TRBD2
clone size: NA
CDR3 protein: CASSGTSGRAYEQYF
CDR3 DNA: TGTGCCAGTAGTGGGACTAGCGGGAGGGCCTACGAGCAGTACTTC

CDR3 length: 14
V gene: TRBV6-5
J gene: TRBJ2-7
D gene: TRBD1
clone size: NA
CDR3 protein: CASSYYQGAYEQYF
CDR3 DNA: TGTGCCAGCAGTTACTACCAGGGGGCCTACGAGCAGTACTTC

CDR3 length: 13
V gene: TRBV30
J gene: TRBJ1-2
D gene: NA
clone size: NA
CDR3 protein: CAWTPGRNYGYTF
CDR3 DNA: TGTGCCTGGACCCCCGGACGGAACTATGGCTACACCTTC

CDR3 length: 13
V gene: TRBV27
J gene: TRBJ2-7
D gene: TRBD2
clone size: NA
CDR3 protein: CASRTSGSYEQYF
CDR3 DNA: TGTGCCAGCAGGACTAGCGGCTCCTACGAGCAGTACTTC

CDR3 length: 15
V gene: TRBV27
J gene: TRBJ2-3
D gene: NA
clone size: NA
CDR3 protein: CASSFGMTSTDTQYF
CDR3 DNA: TGTGCCAGCAGTTTCGGAATGACTAGCACAGATACGCAGTATTTT

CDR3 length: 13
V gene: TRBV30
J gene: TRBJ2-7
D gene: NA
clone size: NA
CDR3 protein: CAWRRSDTYEQYF
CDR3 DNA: TGTGCCTGGAGGCGGTCAGATACCTACGAGCAGTACTTC

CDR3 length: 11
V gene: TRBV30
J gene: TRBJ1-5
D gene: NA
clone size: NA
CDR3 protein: CAWSVVAPQHF
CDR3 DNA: TGTGCCTGGAGTGTAGTTGCGCCCCAGCATTTT

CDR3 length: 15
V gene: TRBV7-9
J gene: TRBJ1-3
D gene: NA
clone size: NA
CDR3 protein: CASRRNPGEGNTIYF
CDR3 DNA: TGTGCCAGCAGGAGGAACCCCGGGGAGGGAAACACCATATATTTT

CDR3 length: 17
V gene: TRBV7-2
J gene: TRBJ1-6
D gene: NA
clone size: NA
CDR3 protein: CASSLAPTLKVNSPLHF
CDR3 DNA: TGTGCCAGCAGCTTAGCGCCGACGCTGAAGGTGAATTCACCCCTCCACTTT

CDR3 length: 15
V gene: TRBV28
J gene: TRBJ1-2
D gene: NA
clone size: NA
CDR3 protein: CASSLQGTLWGGYTF
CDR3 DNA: TGTGCCAGCAGCCTCCAAGGAACGCTCTGGGGGGGCTACACCTTC

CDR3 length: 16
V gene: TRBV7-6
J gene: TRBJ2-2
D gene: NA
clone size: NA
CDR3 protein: CASSLVGGLNTGELFF
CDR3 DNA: TGTGCCAGCAGCTTAGTGGGCGGGCTCAACACCGGGGAGCTGTTTTTT

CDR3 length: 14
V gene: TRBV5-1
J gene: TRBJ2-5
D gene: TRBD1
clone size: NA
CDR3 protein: CASSLDRVQETQYF
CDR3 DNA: TGCGCCAGCAGCCTGGACAGGGTACAAGAGACCCAGTACTTC

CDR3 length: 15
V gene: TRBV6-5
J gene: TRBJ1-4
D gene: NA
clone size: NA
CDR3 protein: CASLKPGRTNEKLFF
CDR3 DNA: TGTGCCAGCCTGAAACCGGGACGGACTAATGAAAAACTGTTTTTT

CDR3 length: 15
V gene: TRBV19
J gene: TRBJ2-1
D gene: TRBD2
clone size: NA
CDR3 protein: CASSIGGSGYNEQFF
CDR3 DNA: TGTGCCAGTAGTATAGGGGGTAGCGGGTACAATGAGCAGTTCTTC

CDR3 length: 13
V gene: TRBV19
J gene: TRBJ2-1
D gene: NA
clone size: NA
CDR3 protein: CASGLSSYNEQFF
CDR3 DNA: TGTGCCAGTGGGCTGAGCTCCTACAATGAGCAGTTCTTC

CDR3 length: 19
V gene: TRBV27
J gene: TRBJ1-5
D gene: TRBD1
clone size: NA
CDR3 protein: CASSSPGQGTGGSNQPQHF
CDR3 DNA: TGTGCCAGCAGTTCGCCCGGACAGGGTACAGGTGGGAGCAATCAGCCCCAGCATTTT

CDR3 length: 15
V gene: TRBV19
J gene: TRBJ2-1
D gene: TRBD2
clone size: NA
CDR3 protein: CASRPGGGSDNEQFF
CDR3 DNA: TGTGCCAGTAGACCGGGCGGGGGGTCGGACAATGAGCAGTTCTTC